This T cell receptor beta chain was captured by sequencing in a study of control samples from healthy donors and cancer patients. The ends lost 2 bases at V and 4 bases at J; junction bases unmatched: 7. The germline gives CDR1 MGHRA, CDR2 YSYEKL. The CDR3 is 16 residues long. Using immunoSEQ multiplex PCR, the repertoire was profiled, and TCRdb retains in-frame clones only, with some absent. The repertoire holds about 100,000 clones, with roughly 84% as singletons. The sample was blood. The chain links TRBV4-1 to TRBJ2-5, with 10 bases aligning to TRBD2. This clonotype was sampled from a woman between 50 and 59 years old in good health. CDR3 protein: CASSQSGGARRETQYF. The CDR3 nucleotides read TGCGCCAGCAGCCAAAGCGGGGGGGCCCGAAGAGAGACCCAGTACTTC.